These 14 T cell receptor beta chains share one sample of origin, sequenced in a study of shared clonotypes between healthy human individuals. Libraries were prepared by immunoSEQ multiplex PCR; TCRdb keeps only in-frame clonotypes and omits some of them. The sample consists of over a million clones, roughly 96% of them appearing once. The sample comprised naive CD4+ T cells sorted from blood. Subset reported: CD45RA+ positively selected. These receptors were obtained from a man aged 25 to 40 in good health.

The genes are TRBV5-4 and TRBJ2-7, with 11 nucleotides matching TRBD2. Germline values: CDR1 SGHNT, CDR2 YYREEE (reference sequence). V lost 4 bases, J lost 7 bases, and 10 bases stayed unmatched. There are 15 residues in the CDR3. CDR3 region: CASSTDSGRAGEQYF. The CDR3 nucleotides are TGTGCCAGCAGCACTGATAGCGGGAGGGCGGGAGAGCAGTACTTC.

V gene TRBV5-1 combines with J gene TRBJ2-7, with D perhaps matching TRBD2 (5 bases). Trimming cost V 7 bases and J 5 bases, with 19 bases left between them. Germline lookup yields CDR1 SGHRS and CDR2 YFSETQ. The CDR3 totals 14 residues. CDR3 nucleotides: TGCGCCAGCTCTATAGGAGGTAGGGATAACGAGCAGTACTTC. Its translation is CASSIGGRDNEQYF.

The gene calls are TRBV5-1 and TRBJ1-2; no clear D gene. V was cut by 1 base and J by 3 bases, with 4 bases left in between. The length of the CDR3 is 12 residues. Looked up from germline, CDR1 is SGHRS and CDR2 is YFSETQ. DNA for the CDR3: TGCGCCAGCAGCTTGAACGACTATGGCTACACCTTC. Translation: CASSLNDYGYTF.

The CDR3: CAISTLGGGTEAFF. CDR3 DNA: TGTGCCATCAGCACACTGGGCGGAGGCACTGAAGCTTTCTTT. This chain joins TRBV10-3 and TRBJ1-1; no clear D gene. CDR3 size: 14 residues. V was trimmed by 6 bases and J by 4 bases, leaving 15 bases between them. Germline CDR1 and CDR2: ENHRY and SYGVKD.

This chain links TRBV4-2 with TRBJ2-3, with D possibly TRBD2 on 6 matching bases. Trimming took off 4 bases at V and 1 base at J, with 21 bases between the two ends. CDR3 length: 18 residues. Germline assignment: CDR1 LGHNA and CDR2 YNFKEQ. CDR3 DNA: TGTGCCAGCAGCCCCTGGGGCTCGAGAGCTAGCGGCACAGATACGCAGTATTTT. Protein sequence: CASSPWGSRASGTDTQYF.

The chain's CDR3 is CASSLVAGVGTDTQYF. DNA of the CDR3: TGTGCCAGCAGCTTAGTAGCGGGAGTCGGCACAGATACGCAGTATTTT. This chain uses TRBV11-2 with TRBJ2-3, with 9 bases that match TRBD2. This CDR3 comprises 16 residues. Germline V gene data show CDR1 as SGHAT and CDR2 as FQNNGV. Trimming cost V 1 base and J 1 base; bases outside gene matches: 3.

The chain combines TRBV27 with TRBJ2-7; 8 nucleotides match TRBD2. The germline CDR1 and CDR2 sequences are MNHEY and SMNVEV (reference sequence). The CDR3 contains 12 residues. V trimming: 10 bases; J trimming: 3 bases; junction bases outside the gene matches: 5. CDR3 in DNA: TGTGCCACGAGCCGGGGGGGCTACGAGCAGTACTTC. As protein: CATSRGGYEQYF.

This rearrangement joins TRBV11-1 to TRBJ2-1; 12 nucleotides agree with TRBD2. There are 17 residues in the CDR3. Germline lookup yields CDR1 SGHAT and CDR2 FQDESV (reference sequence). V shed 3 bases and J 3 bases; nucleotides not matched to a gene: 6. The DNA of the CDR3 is TGTGCCAGCAGCTTCCACGGGGGACTAGCGGGCTACAATGAGCAGTTCTTC. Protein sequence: CASSFHGGLAGYNEQFF.

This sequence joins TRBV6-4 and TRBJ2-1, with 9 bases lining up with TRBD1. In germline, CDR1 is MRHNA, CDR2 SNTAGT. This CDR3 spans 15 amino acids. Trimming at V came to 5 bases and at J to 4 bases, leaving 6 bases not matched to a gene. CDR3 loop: CASSPGTGTYNEQFF. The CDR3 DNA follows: TGTGCCAGCAGTCCCGGGACAGGGACTTACAATGAGCAGTTCTTC.

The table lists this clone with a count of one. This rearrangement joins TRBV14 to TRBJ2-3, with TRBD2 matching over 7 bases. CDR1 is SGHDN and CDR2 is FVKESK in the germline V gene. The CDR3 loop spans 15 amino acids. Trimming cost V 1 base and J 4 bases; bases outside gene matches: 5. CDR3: CASSQGRGRADTQYF. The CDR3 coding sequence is TGTGCCAGCAGCCAAGGGCGCGGGAGAGCAGATACGCAGTATTTT.

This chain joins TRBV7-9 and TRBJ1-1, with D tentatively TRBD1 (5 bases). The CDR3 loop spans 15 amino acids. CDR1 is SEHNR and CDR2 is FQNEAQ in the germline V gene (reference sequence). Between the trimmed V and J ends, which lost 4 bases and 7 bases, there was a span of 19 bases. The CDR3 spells CASSSNVPRGREAFF. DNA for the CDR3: TGTGCCAGCAGCTCCAACGTTCCCCGGGGCCGTGAAGCTTTCTTT.

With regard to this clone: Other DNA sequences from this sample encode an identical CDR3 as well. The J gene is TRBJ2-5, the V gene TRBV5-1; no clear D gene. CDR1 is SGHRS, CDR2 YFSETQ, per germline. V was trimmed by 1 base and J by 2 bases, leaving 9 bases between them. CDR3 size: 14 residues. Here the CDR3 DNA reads TGCGCCAGCAGCTTGCAGGCGGTACAAGAGACCCAGTACTTC. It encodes CASSLQAVQETQYF.

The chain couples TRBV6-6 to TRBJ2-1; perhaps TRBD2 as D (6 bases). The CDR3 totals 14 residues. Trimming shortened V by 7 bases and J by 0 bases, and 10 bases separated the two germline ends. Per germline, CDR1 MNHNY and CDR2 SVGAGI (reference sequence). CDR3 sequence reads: CASIRGSSYNEQFF. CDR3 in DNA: TGTGCCAGCATACGGGGGAGCTCCTACAATGAGCAGTTCTTC.

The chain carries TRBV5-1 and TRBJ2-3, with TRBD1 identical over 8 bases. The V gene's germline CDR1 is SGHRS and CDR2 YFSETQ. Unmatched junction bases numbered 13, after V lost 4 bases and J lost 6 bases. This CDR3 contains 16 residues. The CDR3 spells CASSGGPGQVWDTQYF. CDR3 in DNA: TGCGCCAGCAGCGGGGGTCCGGGACAGGTGTGGGATACGCAGTATTTT.